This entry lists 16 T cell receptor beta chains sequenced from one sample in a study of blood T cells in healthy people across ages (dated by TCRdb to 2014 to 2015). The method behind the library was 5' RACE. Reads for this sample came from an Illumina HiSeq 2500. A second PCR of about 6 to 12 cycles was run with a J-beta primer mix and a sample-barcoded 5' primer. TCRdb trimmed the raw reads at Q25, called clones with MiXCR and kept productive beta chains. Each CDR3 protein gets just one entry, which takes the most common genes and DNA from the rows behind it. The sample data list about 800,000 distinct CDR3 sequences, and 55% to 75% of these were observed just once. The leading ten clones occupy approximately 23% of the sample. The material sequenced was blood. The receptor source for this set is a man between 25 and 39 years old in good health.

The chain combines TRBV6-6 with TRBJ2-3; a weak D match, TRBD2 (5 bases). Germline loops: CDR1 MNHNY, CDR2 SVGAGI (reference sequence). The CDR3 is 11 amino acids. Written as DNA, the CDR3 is TGTGTAACGGGGAGATCAGATACGCAGTATTTT. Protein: CVTGRSDTQYF.

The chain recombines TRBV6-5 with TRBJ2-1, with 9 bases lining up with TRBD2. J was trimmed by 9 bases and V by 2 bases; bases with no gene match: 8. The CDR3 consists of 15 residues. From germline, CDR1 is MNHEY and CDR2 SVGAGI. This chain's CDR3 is CASSYASAGGPEQFF. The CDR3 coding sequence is TGTGCCAGCAGTTACGCTTCGGCGGGAGGGCCTGAGCAGTTCTTC.

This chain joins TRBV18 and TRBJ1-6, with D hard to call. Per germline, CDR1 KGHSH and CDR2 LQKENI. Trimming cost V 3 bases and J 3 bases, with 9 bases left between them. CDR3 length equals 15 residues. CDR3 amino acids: CASSPNSYYNSPLHF. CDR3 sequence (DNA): TGTGCCAGCTCACCGAACAGTTACTATAATTCACCCCTCCACTTT.

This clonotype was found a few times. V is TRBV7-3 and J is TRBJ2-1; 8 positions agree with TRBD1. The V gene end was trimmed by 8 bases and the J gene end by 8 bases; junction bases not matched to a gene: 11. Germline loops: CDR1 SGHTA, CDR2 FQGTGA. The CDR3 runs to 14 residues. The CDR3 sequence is CASSQTGGLDEQFF. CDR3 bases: TGTGCCAGCTCACAAACAGGGGGTTTAGATGAGCAGTTCTTC.

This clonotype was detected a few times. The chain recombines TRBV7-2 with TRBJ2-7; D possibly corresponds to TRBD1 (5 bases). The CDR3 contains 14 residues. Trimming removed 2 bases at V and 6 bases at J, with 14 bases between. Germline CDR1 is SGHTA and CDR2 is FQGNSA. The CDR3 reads CASSLIYPGSEQYF. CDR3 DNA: TGTGCCAGCAGCTTAATCTACCCAGGGTCCGAGCAGTACTTC.

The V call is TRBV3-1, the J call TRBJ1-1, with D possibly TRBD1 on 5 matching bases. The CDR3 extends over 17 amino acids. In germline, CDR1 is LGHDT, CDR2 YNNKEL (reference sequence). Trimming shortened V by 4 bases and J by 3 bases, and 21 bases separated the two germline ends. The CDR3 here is CASSPPSVSGRHTEAFF. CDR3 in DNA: TGTGCCAGCAGCCCCCCCAGCGTCTCGGGACGGCACACTGAAGCTTTCTTT.

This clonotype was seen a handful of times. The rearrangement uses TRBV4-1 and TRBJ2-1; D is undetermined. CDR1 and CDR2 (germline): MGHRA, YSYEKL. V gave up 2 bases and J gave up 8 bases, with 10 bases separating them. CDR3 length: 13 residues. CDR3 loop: CASSQKLGYEQFF. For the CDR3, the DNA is TGCGCCAGCAGCCAAAAACTCGGCTATGAGCAGTTCTTC.

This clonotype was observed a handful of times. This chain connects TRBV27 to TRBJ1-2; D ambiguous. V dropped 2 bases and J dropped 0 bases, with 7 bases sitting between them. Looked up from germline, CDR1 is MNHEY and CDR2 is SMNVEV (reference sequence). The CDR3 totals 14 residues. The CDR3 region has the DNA TGTGCCAGCAGTTTAGGGCAGTCTAACTATGGCTACACCTTC. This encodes CASSLGQSNYGYTF.

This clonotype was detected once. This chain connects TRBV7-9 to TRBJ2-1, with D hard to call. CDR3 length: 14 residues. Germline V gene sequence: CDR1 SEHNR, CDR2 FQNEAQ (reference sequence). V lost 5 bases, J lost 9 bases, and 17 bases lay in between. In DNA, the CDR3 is TGTGCCAGCAGCCCTCCTACTTGGCCCGGTGAGCAGTTCTTC. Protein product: CASSPPTWPGEQFF.

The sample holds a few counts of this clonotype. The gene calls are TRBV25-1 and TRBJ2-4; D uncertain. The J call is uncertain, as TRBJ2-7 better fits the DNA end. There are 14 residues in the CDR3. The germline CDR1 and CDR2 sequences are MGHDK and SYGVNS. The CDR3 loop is CASSEHTDPSEQYF. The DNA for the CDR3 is TGTGCCAGCAGTGAGCATACAGACCCCAGCGAGCAGTACTTC.

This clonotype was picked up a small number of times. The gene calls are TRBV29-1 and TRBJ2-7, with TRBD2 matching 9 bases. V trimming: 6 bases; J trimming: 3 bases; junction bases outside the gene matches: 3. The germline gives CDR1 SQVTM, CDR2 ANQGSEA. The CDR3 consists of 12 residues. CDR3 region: CSVGGGVYEQYF. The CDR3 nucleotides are TGCAGCGTGGGCGGGGGGGTCTACGAGCAGTACTTC.

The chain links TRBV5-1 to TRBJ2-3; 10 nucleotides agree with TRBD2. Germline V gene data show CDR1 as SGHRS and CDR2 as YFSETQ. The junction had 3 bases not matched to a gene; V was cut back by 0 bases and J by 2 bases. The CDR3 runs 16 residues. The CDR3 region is CASSLVLAGNTDTQYF. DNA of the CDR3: TGCGCCAGCAGCTTGGTACTAGCGGGGAACACAGATACGCAGTATTTT.

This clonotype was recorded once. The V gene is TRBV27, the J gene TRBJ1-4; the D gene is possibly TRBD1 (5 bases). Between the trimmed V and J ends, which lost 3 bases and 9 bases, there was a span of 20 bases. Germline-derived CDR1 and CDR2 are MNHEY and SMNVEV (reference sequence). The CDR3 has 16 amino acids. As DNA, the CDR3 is TGTGCCAGCAGTTTGTCGACAGTACAGCAAAACCAAAAACTGTTTTTT. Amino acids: CASSLSTVQQNQKLFF.

The CDR3 loop is CSAIQETQYF. The DNA for the CDR3 is TGCAGTGCGATTCAAGAGACCCAGTACTTC. V gene TRBV20-1 combines with J gene TRBJ2-5; D uncertain. The CDR3 is 10 residues long. V was clipped by 6 bases and J by 2 bases, with 4 bases between them. Germline loops: CDR1 DFQATT, CDR2 SNEGSKA (reference sequence).

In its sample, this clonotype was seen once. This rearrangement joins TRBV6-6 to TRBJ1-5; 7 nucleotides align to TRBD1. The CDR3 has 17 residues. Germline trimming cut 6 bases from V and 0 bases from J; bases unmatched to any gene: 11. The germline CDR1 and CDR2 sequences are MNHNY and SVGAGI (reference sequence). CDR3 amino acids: CASSPSGTDYSNQPQHF. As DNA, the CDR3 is TGTGCCAGCAGCCCCTCGGGGACAGATTATAGCAATCAGCCCCAGCATTTT.

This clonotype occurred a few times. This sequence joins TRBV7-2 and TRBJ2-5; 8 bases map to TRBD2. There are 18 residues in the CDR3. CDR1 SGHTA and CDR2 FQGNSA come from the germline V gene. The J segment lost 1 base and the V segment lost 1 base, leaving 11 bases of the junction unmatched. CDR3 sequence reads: CASSLGPFGSGGQETQYF. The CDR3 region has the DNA TGTGCCAGCAGCTTAGGGCCTTTTGGAAGCGGGGGCCAAGAGACCCAGTACTTC.